This T cell receptor (beta chain) was identified during a study of Ad26.COV2.S vaccination and SARS-CoV-2 variants. Germline loops: CDR1 SQVTM, CDR2 ANQGSEA. Unmatched junction bases numbered 5, after V lost 6 bases and J lost 2 bases. The CDR3 extends over 13 amino acids. General observations from the study: Breadth and depth estimates from TCRs may understate total T cell responses.

About this clone: Its antigen is not identified.

Treatment in this sample: 15 to 20 received Ad26.COV2.S at low or high dose, single or two shots; about 5 received placebo; per-sample allocation not given. Collection of the samples took place on day 63 after the first injection of vaccine or placebo. Ad26.COV2.S expressed prefusion-stabilized spike from the original Wuhan strain. Profiled with immunoSEQ multiplex PCR; TCRdb holds only in-frame clones, not every one. The sample holds approximately 480,000 clones; around 85% are singletons and the top ten take more than 10%. Sequencing was performed on peripheral blood, taken in a trial of Ad26.COV2.S vaccine versus placebo. The chain uses TRBV29-1 and TRBJ1-2, with 8 bases lining up with TRBD1. The TCR was taken from a person aged 18-65 years who received the Ad26.COV2.S COVID-19 vaccine or a placebo. The CDR3 is CSVKTGANYGYTF. The CDR3 DNA is TGCAGCGTGAAGACAGGGGCAAACTATGGCTACACCTTC.